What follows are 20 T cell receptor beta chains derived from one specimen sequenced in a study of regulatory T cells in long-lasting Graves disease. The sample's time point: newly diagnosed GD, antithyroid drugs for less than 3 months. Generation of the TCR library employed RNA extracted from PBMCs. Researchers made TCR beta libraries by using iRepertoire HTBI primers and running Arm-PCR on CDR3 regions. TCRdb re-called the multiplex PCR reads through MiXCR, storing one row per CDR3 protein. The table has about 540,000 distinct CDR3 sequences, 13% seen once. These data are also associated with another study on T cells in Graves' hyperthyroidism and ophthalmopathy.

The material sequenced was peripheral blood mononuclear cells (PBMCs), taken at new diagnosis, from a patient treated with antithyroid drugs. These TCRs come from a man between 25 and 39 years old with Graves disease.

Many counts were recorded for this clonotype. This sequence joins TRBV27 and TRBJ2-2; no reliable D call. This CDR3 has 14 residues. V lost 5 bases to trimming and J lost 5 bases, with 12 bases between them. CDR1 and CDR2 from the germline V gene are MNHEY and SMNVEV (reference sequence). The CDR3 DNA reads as TGTGCCAGCAGTCCTCGCTCTTTGACCGGGGAGCTGTTTTTT. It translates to CASSPRSLTGELFF.

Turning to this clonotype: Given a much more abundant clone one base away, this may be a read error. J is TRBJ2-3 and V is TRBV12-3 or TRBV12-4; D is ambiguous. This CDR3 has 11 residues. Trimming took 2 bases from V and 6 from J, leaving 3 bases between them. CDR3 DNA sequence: TGTGCCAGCAGTTTATGGGATACGCAGTATTTT. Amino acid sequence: CASSLWDTQYF.

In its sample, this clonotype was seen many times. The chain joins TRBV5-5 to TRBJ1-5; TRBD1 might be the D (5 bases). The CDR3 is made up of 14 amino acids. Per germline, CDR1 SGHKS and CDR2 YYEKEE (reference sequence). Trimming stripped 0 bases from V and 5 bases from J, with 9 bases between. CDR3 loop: CASSLAGGYQPQHF. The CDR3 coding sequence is TGTGCCAGCAGCTTGGCCGGGGGTTATCAGCCCCAGCATTTT.

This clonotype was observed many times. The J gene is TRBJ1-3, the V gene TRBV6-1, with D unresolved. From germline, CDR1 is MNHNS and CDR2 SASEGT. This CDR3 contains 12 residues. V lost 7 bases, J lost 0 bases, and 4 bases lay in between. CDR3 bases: TGTGCCAGCACGAACTCTGGAAACACCATATATTTT. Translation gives CASTNSGNTIYF.

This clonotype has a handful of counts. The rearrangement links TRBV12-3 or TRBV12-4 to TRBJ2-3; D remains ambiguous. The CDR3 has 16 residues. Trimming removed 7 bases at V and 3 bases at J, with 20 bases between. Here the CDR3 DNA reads TGTGCCAGCAATTTGGGGATTTCTGAGGAGACAGATACGCAGTATTTT. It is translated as CASNLGISEETDTQYF.

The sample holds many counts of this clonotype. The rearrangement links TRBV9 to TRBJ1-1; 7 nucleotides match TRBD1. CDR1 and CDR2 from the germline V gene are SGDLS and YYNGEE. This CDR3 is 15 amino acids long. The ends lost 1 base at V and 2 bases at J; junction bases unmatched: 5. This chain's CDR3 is CASSVQQGTNTEAFF. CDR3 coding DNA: TGTGCCAGCAGCGTACAACAGGGGACAAACACTGAAGCTTTCTTT.

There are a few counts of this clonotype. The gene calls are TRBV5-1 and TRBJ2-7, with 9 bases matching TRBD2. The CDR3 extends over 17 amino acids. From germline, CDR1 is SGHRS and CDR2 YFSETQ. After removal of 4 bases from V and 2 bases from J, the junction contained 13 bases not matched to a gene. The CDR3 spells CASSRLGASGTPYEQYF. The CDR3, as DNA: TGCGCCAGCAGCCGGTTGGGTGCTAGCGGGACCCCCTACGAGCAGTACTTC.

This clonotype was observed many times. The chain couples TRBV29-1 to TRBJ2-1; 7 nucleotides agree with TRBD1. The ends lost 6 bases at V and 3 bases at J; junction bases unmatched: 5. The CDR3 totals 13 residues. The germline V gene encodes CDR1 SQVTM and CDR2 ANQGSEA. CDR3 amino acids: CSVVTGRYNEQFF. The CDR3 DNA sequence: TGCAGCGTGGTGACAGGGCGCTACAATGAGCAGTTCTTC.

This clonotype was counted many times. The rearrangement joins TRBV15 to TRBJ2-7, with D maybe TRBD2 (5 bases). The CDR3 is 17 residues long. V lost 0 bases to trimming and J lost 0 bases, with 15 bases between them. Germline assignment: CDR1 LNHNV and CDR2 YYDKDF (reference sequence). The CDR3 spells CATSREGGGSSSYEQYF. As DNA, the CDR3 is TGTGCCACCAGCAGAGAAGGAGGCGGGTCGAGCTCCTACGAGCAGTACTTC.

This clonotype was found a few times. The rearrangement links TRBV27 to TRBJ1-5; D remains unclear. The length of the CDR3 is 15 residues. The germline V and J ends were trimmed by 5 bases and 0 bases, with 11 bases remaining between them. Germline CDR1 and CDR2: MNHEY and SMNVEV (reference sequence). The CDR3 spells CASSRNGNSNQPQHF. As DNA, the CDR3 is TGTGCCAGCAGTAGAAACGGCAATAGCAATCAGCCCCAGCATTTT.

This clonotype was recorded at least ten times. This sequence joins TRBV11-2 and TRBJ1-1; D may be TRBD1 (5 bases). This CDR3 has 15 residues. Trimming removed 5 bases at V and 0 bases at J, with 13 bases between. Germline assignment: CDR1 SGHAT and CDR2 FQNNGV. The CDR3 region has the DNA TGTGCCAGCAGCAACGCCGGGGCCATGAACACTGAAGCTTTCTTT. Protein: CASSNAGAMNTEAFF.

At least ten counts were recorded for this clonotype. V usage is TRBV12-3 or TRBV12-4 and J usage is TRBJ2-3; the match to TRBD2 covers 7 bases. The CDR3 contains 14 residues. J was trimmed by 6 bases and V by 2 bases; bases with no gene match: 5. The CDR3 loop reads CASSLWGGEDTQYF. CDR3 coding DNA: TGTGCCAGCAGTTTATGGGGGGGGGAGGATACGCAGTATTTT.

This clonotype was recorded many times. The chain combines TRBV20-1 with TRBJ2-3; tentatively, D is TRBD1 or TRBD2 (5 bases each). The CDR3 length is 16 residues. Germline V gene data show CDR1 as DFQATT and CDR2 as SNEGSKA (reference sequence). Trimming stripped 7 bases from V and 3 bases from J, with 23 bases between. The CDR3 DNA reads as TGCAGTGTCATTTCTCCCGGGACCTCAAGAACAGATACGCAGTATTTT. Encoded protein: CSVISPGTSRTDTQYF.

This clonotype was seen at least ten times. This chain's CDR3 is CSAREGSVNYGYTF. The CDR3 region has the DNA TGCAGTGCACGGGAGGGCAGCGTGAACTATGGCTACACCTTC. The V gene is TRBV20-1, the J gene TRBJ1-2; D is ambiguous. V lost 6 bases and J 2 bases, leaving 16 bases between the germline ends. This CDR3 contains 14 residues. Germline CDR1 is DFQATT and CDR2 is SNEGSKA (reference sequence).

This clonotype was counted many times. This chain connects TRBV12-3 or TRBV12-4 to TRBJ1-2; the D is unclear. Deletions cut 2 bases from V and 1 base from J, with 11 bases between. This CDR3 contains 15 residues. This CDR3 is CASSLTSANNYGYTF. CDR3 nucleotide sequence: TGTGCCAGCAGTTTAACCTCAGCCAATAACTATGGCTACACCTTC.

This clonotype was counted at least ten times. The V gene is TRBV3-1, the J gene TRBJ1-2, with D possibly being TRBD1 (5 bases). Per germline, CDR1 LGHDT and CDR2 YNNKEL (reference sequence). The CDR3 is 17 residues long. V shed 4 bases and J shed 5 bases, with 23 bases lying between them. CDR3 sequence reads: CASSPSVPGRAWYGYTF. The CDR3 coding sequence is TGTGCCAGCAGCCCAAGTGTCCCGGGCAGGGCGTGGTATGGCTACACCTTC.

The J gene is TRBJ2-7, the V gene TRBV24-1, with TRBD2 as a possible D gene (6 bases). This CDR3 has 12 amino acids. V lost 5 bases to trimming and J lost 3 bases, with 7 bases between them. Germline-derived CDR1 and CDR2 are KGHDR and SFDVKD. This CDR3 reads CATSVEGYEQYF. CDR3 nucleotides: TGTGCCACCAGTGTGGAGGGCTACGAGCAGTACTTC.

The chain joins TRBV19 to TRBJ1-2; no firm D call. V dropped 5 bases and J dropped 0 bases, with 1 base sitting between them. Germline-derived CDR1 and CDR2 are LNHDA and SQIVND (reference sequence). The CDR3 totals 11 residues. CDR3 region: CASSPNYGYTF. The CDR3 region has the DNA TGTGCCAGTAGTCCTAACTATGGCTACACCTTC.

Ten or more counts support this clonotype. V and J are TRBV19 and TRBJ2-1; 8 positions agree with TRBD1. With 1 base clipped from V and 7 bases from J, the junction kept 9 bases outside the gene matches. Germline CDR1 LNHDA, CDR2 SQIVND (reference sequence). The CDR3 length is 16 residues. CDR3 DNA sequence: TGTGCCAGTAGTATAGTAGAGACAGGGGTCAGAAATGAGCAGTTCTTC. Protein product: CASSIVETGVRNEQFF.

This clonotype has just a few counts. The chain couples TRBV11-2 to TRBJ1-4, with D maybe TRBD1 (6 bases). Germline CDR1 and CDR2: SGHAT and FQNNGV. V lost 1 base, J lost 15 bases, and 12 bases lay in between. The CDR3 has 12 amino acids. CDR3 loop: CASSLGRTAVFF. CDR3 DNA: TGTGCCAGCAGCTTAGGTCGGACAGCTGTGTTTTTT.